The 7 T cell receptor beta chains below were found in one sample sequenced in a study of blood T cell repertoires in COVID-19. Only in-frame clones appear in the TCRdb table, and some are missing; sequencing was by immunoSEQ multiplex PCR. This sample carries 150,000 or so clones, roughly 82% of them seen once, and the ten largest clones take about 11%. The sample comprised PBMCs or T cells enriched from blood (not recorded which). The source is a man over 45 who had recovered from COVID-19.

J is TRBJ1-6 and V is TRBV6-5, with unresolved D. CDR1 and CDR2 from the germline V gene are MNHEY and SVGAGI. The CDR3 runs to 16 residues. V lost 4 bases to trimming and J lost 0 bases, with 10 bases between them. This chain's CDR3 is CASSLTQSSYNSPLHF. CDR3 nucleotides: TGTGCCAGCAGTTTGACACAGAGCTCCTATAATTCACCCCTCCACTTT.

This chain connects TRBV19 to TRBJ1-1; no definite D call. The ends were cut back, 4 bases at V and 4 bases at J, with 16 bases in the middle. Germline CDR1 is LNHDA and CDR2 is SQIVND (reference sequence). The CDR3 loop spans 15 amino acids. The CDR3 DNA follows: TGTGCCAGTAGTACGACCTTTCGGGGTAGCACTGAAGCTTTCTTT. As protein: CASSTTFRGSTEAFF.

V and J are TRBV4-1 and TRBJ2-7; D gene ambiguous. The CDR3 length is 16 residues. Germline V gene sequence: CDR1 MGHRA, CDR2 YSYEKL. Trimming stripped 0 bases from V and 1 base from J, with 13 bases between. CDR3 sequence: CASSQDLTERSYEQYF. The CDR3 DNA follows: TGCGCCAGCAGCCAAGATCTTACCGAGAGATCCTACGAGCAGTACTTC.

This rearrangement joins TRBV18 to TRBJ2-3, with TRBD2 identical over 7 bases. CDR3 length: 16 amino acids. From germline, CDR1 is KGHSH and CDR2 LQKENI. The ends lost 1 base at V and 5 bases at J; junction bases unmatched: 9. This chain's CDR3 is CASSPLPGGGGDTQYF. DNA of the CDR3: TGTGCCAGCTCACCACTACCAGGTGGGGGGGGAGATACGCAGTATTTT.

To note about this clone: Other DNA variants within this sample encode the same CDR3. The CDR3 loop is CASSLSTDTQYF. Written as DNA, the CDR3 is TGCGCCAGCAGCCTGAGCACAGATACGCAGTATTTT. The rearrangement links TRBV5-1 to TRBJ2-3; D gene unclear. Per the germline V gene, CDR1 is SGHRS and CDR2 is YFSETQ. This CDR3 has 12 amino acids. V lost 4 bases to trimming and J lost 0 bases, with 3 bases between them.

This chain connects TRBV5-1 to TRBJ2-1, with 9 bases fitting TRBD1. CDR1 is SGHRS and CDR2 is YFSETQ in the germline V gene. J was trimmed by 0 bases and V by 4 bases; bases with no gene match: 5. The CDR3 totals 16 residues. Here the CDR3 DNA reads TGCGCCAGCAGCATAAGACAGGGGGGCTCCTACAATGAGCAGTTCTTC. This codes for CASSIRQGGSYNEQFF.

This clone has at least ten counts. The genes are TRBV19 and TRBJ2-2, with TRBD2 matching 7 bases. V dropped 4 bases and J dropped 1; count of bases not matched to a gene: 6. This CDR3 has 16 amino acids. Germline CDR1 is LNHDA and CDR2 is SQIVND (reference sequence). Written as DNA, the CDR3 is TGTGCCAGTAGTAGGCTTGGGGGGGAGAACACCGGGGAGCTGTTTTTT. Translating gives CASSRLGGENTGELFF.